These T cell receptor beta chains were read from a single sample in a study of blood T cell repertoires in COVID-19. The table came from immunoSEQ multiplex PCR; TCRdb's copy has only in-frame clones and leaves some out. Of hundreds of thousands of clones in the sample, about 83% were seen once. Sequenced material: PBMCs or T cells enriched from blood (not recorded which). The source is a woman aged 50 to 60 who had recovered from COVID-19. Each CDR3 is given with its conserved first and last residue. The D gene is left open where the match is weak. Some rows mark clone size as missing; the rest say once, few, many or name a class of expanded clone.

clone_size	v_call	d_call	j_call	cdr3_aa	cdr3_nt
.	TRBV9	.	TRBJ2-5	CASSVTRDSTRVTQYF	TGTGCCAGCAGCGTCACCCGGGACTCGACCCGGGTGACCCAGTACTTC
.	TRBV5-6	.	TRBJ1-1	CASSRQVDRNTEAFF	TGTGCCAGCAGCCGACAGGTTGACCGGAACACTGAAGCTTTCTTT
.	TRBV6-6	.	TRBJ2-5	CASEDSNQETQYF	TGTGCCAGTGAAGACAGCAACCAAGAGACCCAGTACTTC
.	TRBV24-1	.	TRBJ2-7	CGVPPGTGSSYEQYF	TGTGGAGTCCCACCGGGCACAGGTTCCTCCTACGAGCAGTACTTC
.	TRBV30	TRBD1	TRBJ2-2	CAWSGTGGTGELFF	TGTGCCTGGAGCGGGACAGGTGGCACCGGGGAGCTGTTTTTT
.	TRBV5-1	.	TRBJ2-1	CASTPLPYNEQFF	TGCGCCAGCACCCCCCTCCCGTACAATGAGCAGTTCTTC
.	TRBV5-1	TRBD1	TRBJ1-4	CASTRDSPDEKLFF	TGCGCCAGCACAAGGGACAGTCCAGATGAAAAACTGTTTTTT
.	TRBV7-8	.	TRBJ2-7	CASSLVFSSYEQYF	TGTGCCAGCAGCTTAGTTTTCTCCTCCTACGAGCAGTACTTC
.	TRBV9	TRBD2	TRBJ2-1	CASSPPSGSYEQFF	TGTGCCAGCAGCCCCCCTAGCGGGAGCTATGAGCAGTTCTTC
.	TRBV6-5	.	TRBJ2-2	CASSPRRGTGELFF	TGTGCCAGCAGTCCGCGACGGGGGACCGGGGAGCTGTTTTTT
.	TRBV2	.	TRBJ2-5	CASSEARAYQETQYF	TGTGCCAGCAGTGAAGCGAGAGCGTACCAAGAGACCCAGTACTTC
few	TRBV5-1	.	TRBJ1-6	CASSLDSSGTNSPLHF	TGCGCCAGCAGCTTGGACTCTTCGGGTACGAATTCACCCCTCCACTTT
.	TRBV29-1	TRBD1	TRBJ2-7	CSARLQGAFYEQYF	TGCAGCGCCCGATTACAGGGGGCTTTCTACGAGCAGTACTTC
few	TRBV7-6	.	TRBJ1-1	CASSFVLGAEAFF	TGTGCCAGCAGTTTCGTATTGGGCGCTGAAGCTTTCTTT
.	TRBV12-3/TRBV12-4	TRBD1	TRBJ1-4	CASSLGTVLKLFF	TGTGCCAGCAGTCTTGGGACAGTGCTTAAACTGTTTTTT
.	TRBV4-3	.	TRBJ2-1	CASSQVVYGRGPRNEQFF	TGCGCCAGCAGCCAAGTCGTTTACGGGAGGGGGCCTCGCAATGAGCAGTTCTTC
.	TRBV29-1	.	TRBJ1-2	CSVVAENYGYTF	TGCAGCGTTGTCGCGGAGAACTATGGCTACACCTTC
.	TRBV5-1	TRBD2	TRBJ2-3	CASSGTSGRGTDTQYF	TGCGCCAGCAGCGGTACTAGCGGGAGGGGGACAGATACGCAGTATTTT
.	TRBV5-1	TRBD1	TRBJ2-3	CASSKPGQWSTDTQYF	TGCGCCAGCAGCAAGCCGGGACAGTGGTCCACAGATACGCAGTATTTT
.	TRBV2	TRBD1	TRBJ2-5	CASKGTAAGTQYF	TGTGCCAGCAAAGGGACAGCGGCGGGGACCCAGTACTTC
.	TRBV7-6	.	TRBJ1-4	CASSPRNYGFNEKLFF	TGTGCCAGCAGCCCAAGGAACTACGGATTTAATGAAAAACTGTTTTTT
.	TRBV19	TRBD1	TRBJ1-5	CASSIARQGQSNQPQHF	TGTGCCAGTAGTATAGCGCGACAGGGGCAAAGCAATCAGCCCCAGCATTTT
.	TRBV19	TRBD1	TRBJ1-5	CASTPGQTYQPQHF	TGTGCCAGTACCCCGGGACAGACGTATCAGCCCCAGCATTTT
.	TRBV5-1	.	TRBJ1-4	CASSLQASEVKLFF	TGCGCCAGCAGCTTACAGGCCTCCGAGGTAAAACTGTTTTTT
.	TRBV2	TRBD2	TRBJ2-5	CASSGLAGGETQYF	TGTGCCAGCAGCGGACTAGCGGGGGGTGAGACCCAGTACTTC
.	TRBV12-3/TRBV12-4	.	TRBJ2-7	CASSPAGYEQYF	TGTGCCAGCAGCCCTGCGGGGTACGAGCAGTACTTC
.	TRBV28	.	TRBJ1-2	CASSLTITFGLGGYTF	TGTGCCAGCAGTCTTACGATTACTTTTGGACTCGGTGGCTACACCTTC
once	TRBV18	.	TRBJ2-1	CASSPPSGERVF	TGTGCCAGCTCACCACCATCGGGAGAACGGGTCTTC
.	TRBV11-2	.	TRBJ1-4	CASRREVRGNEKLFF	TGTGCCAGCCGACGCGAGGTTAGGGGAAATGAAAAACTGTTTTTT
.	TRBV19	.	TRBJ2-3	CASSRTVTDRQYF	TGTGCCAGTAGTAGGACAGTAACAGATAGGCAGTATTTT
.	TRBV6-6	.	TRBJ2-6	CASSPEHRESGANVLTF	TGTGCCAGCAGTCCCGAGCACAGGGAATCTGGGGCCAACGTCCTGACTTTC
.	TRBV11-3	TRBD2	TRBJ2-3	CASSPSGLRDTQYF	TGTGCCAGCAGCCCCTCGGGACTAAGAGATACGCAGTATTTT
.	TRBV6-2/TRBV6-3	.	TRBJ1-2	CASSFQETYGYTF	TGTGCCAGCAGTTTTCAGGAAACCTATGGCTACACCTTC
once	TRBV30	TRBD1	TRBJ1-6	CAWSVRQGMAGYNSPLHF	TGTGCCTGGAGTGTACGACAGGGAATGGCGGGATATAATTCACCCCTCCACTTT
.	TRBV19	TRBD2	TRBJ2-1	CASSRMGLAGGPRNEQFF	TGTGCCAGTAGCCGCATGGGTCTAGCGGGAGGGCCGCGGAATGAGCAGTTCTTC
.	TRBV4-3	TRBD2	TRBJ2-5	CASSQGTSGGAGTQYF	TGCGCCAGCAGCCAAGGAACTAGCGGGGGGGCCGGGACCCAGTACTTC
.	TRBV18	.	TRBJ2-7	CASSPDFWAPGEQYF	TGTGCCAGCTCACCCGACTTTTGGGCCCCAGGGGAGCAGTACTTC
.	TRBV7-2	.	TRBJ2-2	CASSLVTNTGELFF	TGTGCCAGCAGCTTAGTCACGAACACCGGGGAGCTGTTTTTT
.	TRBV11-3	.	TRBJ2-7	CASSLSRQGGYEQYF	TGTGCCAGCAGCTTATCGCGGCAGGGTGGTTACGAGCAGTACTTC
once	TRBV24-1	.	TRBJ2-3	CATSDSTRADTQYF	TGTGCCACCAGTGATTCTACTAGAGCAGATACGCAGTATTTT
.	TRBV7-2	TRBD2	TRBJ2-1	CASSLAGGPYNEQFF	TGTGCCAGCAGCCTAGCGGGGGGGCCCTACAATGAGCAGTTCTTC
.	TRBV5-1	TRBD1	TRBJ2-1	CASSLQGTGVYNEQFF	TGCGCCAGCAGCTTGCAAGGGACAGGGGTCTACAATGAGCAGTTCTTC
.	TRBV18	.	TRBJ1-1	CASSPGGHGTEAFF	TGTGCCAGCTCACCAGGGGGCCACGGCACTGAAGCTTTCTTT
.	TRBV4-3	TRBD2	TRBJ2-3	CASSQVLAEADTQYF	TGCGCCAGCAGCCAAGTCCTAGCGGAAGCAGATACGCAGTATTTT
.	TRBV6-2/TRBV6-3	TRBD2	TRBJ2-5	CASSRRSGGAETQYF	TGTGCCAGCAGTAGAAGAAGCGGGGGGGCGGAGACCCAGTACTTC
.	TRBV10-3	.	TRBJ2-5	CAISPRGSETQYF	TGTGCCATCAGTCCGAGGGGGTCGGAGACCCAGTACTTC
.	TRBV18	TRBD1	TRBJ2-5	CASSPLDRGSETQYF	TGTGCCAGCTCACCCCTGGACAGGGGGTCCGAGACCCAGTACTTC
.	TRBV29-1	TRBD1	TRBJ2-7	CSASGGGSYEQYF	TGCAGCGCCTCAGGGGGCGGCTCCTACGAGCAGTACTTC
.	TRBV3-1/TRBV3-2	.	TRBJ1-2	CASSQDSGFYGYTF	TGTGCCAGCAGCCAAGACTCGGGGTTCTATGGCTACACCTTC
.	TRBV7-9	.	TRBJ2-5	CASSTLSLQETQYF	TGTGCCAGCAGCACCCTATCACTCCAAGAGACCCAGTACTTC
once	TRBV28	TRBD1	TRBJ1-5	CASGAAGGLGQPQHF	TGTGCCAGCGGAGCGGCAGGGGGTTTGGGTCAGCCCCAGCATTTT
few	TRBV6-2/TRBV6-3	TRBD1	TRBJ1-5	CASSTGTGKDQPQHF	TGTGCCAGCAGTACGGGGACAGGGAAGGATCAGCCCCAGCATTTT
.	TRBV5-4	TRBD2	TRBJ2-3	CASSSSSGGGAYYTDTQYF	TGTGCCAGCAGCTCGTCTAGCGGGGGGGGCGCTTACTACACAGATACGCAGTATTTT
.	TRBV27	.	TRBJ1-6	CASSLTGGYNSPLHF	TGTGCCAGCAGTCTGACGGGGGGCTATAATTCACCCCTCCACTTT